The sequence of this TCR beta chain was determined in a study of T cell changes during pregnancy in multiple sclerosis (dated by TCRdb to between 2018 and 2020). In the study overall: In women with multiple sclerosis, the researchers looked at how the T cell repertoire shifted as pregnancy progressed.

The junction carries 13 bases between V and J, which are trimmed by 3 bases and 8 bases respectively. The germline V gene gives CDR1 as KGHSH and CDR2 as LQKENI. The CDR3, cysteine through phenylalanine, is 13 amino acids long. Only the CDR3 portion is preserved as DNA: 39 bases, with reading frame beginning at the first base. This clone was detected once. The target of this receptor is not known. The input lacks base qualities; no much larger clone sits a single base away. The library was built by means of the immunoSEQ multiplex PCR assay. TCRdb obtained this table from immuneACCESS and retained in-frame rearrangements with V and J assigned. These tables miss some clones; where compared with another copy, unresolved V genes account for less than half of the shortfall, and the remainder is unexplained. The sample table shows approximately 97,000 clones, and roughly nine tenths are seen once. The ten largest clones capture 1.5% to 2% of the sample.

This material consisted of peripheral blood, taken after pregnancy. The rearrangement combines TRBV18 with TRBJ1-1; the D segment could be TRBD1, given 6 matching bases. The sequence derives from a female donor in good health, enrolled as a control in a pregnancy study. The nucleotide sequence is TGTGCCAGCTCACCTTTGGACAGTTCGGAAGCTTTCTTT. Its translation is CASSPLDSSEAFF.